This T cell receptor (beta chain) was recorded in a study of blood T cell repertoires in COVID-19. Study-wide background: Specimens from acute and convalescent COVID-19 originated in the United States, Italy and Spain. The analysed material was cDNA or gDNA that came from T cells, B-cell-depleted T cells, or PBMCs.

This clone has a handful of counts. The CDR3 extends over 15 amino acids. The germline CDR1 and CDR2 sequences are SGHDT and YYEEEE. J gave up 5 bases and V 0 bases, and 5 bases lay outside the gene matches. Method: immunoSEQ multiplex PCR; TCRdb's copy keeps in-frame clones and lacks some. The sample gives 150,000 to 200,000 clones, about 86% of which show up once; about 9.7% is in the top ten. The TCR originated in a man between 50 and 59 years old with active or convalescent COVID-19. The specimen sequenced was peripheral blood. The rearrangement links TRBV5-6 to TRBJ1-5; 7 bases are a match to TRBD1. This chain's CDR3 is CASSLAGQLYQPQHF. CDR3 bases: TGTGCCAGCAGCTTGGCGGGACAGTTATATCAGCCCCAGCATTTT.